This T cell receptor (beta chain) was identified during a study of blood T cell repertoires in COVID-19. For the study at large: Some COVID-19 samples were acute and others convalescent; all came from the United States, Italy and Spain. PBMCs, B-cell-depleted T cells, or T cells were the source of the cDNA or gDNA that made up the material.

Methods used by the authors: Estimated nucleated cell counts came from reference gene primer amplification. Sequenced by immunoSEQ multiplex PCR; TCRdb stores in-frame clones only, minus some. V, J and clone size derive from that table, while D and trimming were established from the DNA sequence. The sample shows tens of thousands of clones, about 87% of them seen only once. V trimming: 0 bases; J trimming: 4 bases; junction bases outside the gene matches: 9. Germline V gene lookup returns CDR1 SGHRS and CDR2 YFSETQ. This CDR3 spans 17 amino acids. The chain combines TRBV5-1 with TRBJ2-7, with 11 bases that match TRBD2. The material sequenced was peripheral blood. This TCR came from a woman aged 35 to 49 with acute or convalescent COVID-19. The CDR3: CASSLARGTSGGYEQYF. CDR3 DNA sequence: TGCGCCAGCAGCTTGGCTCGAGGGACTAGCGGCGGTTACGAGCAGTACTTC.